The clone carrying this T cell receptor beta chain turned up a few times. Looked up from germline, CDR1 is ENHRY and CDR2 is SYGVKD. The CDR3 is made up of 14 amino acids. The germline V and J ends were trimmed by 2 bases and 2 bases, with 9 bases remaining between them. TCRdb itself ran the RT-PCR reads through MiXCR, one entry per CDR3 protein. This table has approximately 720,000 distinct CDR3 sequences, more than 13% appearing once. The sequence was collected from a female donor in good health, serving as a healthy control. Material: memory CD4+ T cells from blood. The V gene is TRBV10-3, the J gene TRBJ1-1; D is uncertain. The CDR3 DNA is TGTGCCATCAGTGAGCCTCTGGCCAACACTGAAGCTTTCTTT. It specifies CAISEPLANTEAFF.